Listed here are 4 T cell receptor beta chains from one sample, sequenced in a study of identical twins. TCRdb used MiXCR to reprocess the 5' RACE reads, holding one entry per CDR3 protein. Found here are about 250,000 distinct CDR3 sequences, around 15% of them singletons; the top ten hold around 8.3%. Sequencing was done on a sample of memory (CD45RO+) T cells sorted from blood. These receptors all stem from a young woman in good health.

Many counts were recorded for this clonotype. The chain uses TRBV7-9 and TRBJ1-2; TRBD1 agrees at 7 bases. Germline CDR1 reads SEHNR; CDR2 reads FQNEAQ (reference sequence). With V trimmed by 2 bases and J by 1 base, 4 bases remained unmatched. CDR3 length: 15 amino acids. The CDR3 sequence is CASSLSAGGNYGYTF. CDR3 DNA: TGTGCCAGCAGCTTATCGGCAGGGGGTAACTATGGCTACACCTTC.

This clonotype has a handful of counts. This sequence joins TRBV12-3 or TRBV12-4 and TRBJ2-4, with TRBD1 identical over 9 bases. This CDR3 has 14 residues. Trimming removed 3 bases from V and 7 bases from J; junction bases left unmatched: 4. CDR3 loop: CASSFTGGENIQYF. Here the CDR3 DNA reads TGTGCCAGCAGTTTTACAGGGGGCGAGAACATTCAGTACTTC.

This chain joins TRBV2 and TRBJ2-5; TRBD1 aligns across 10 bases. Looked up from germline, CDR1 is SNHLY and CDR2 is FYNNEI. The V and J ends lost 7 bases and 3 bases, in that order; junction bases with no gene match: 8. The CDR3 is 15 amino acids. In DNA form, the CDR3 reads TGTGCCAGCAATTTGGAAGGGACAGGGGAAGAGACCCAGTACTTC. It translates to CASNLEGTGEETQYF.

This clonotype was detected a few times. J is TRBJ2-7 and V is TRBV7-2; 8 positions match TRBD2. Germline CDR1 SGHTA, CDR2 FQGNSA. V gave up 7 bases and J gave up 1 base; unmatched junction bases: 9. This CDR3 region has 15 residues. This chain's CDR3 is CASKKPGGMSYEQYF. As DNA, the CDR3 is TGTGCCAGCAAAAAGCCGGGGGGGATGTCCTACGAGCAGTACTTC.